A single sample gave rise to the 26 T cell receptor beta chains below, sequenced in a study of blood T cell repertoires in COVID-19. The protocol was immunoSEQ multiplex PCR, while the TCRdb copy is restricted to in-frame clones and leaves out a portion. The data show roughly 380,000 clones, approximately 89% seen once. Sequenced sample: peripheral blood. The source is a woman between 40 and 50 years old with COVID-19, enrolled during active disease.

The chain has TRBV5-1 and TRBJ1-1; maybe TRBD1 (6 bases). The germline V gene has CDR1 SGHRS and CDR2 YFSETQ. V was clipped by 0 bases and J by 4 bases, with 13 bases between them. CDR3 size: 15 residues. The CDR3 spells CASSLDGGRFTEAFF. For the CDR3, the DNA is TGCGCCAGCAGCTTGGACGGGGGGCGATTCACTGAAGCTTTCTTT.

The V call is TRBV9, the J call TRBJ2-1; D unresolved. V was trimmed by 3 bases and J by 5 bases, leaving 12 bases between them. The CDR3 sequence is 14 residues long. Per germline, CDR1 SGDLS and CDR2 YYNGEE. The CDR3 spells CASSGPHTNNEQFF. The CDR3 region has the DNA TGTGCCAGCAGCGGACCTCACACTAACAATGAGCAGTTCTTC.

The chain carries TRBV7-9 and TRBJ2-2; TRBD2 might be the D (6 bases). The CDR3 spans 17 residues. V was cut by 0 bases and J by 2 bases, with 13 bases left in between. Germline CDR1 and CDR2: SEHNR and FQNEAQ (reference sequence). The CDR3 protein is CASSLARGGTNTGELFF. The CDR3, as DNA: TGTGCCAGCAGCTTAGCGAGGGGCGGGACTAACACCGGGGAGCTGTTTTTT.

The rearrangement joins TRBV5-8 to TRBJ1-5, with TRBD1 identical over 12 bases. J lost 5 bases, V lost 1 base, and 4 bases had no gene match. This CDR3 has 16 residues. CDR1 is SGHTS, CDR2 YDEGEE, per germline. CDR3 loop: CASSLIGTGGDQPQHF. CDR3 DNA sequence: TGTGCCAGCAGCTTGATTGGGACAGGGGGCGATCAGCCCCAGCATTTT.

The V call is TRBV7-2, the J call TRBJ1-6; 7 bases match TRBD1. CDR3 length: 15 residues. Losses at the gene ends were 1 base for V and 5 bases for J; bases not matched to a gene: 2. Germline V gene data show CDR1 as SGHTA and CDR2 as FQGNSA. The CDR3 reads CASSLGGGNNSPLHF. The DNA for the CDR3 is TGTGCCAGCAGCTTAGGAGGGGGCAATAATTCACCCCTCCACTTT.

This sequence joins TRBV11-2 and TRBJ1-2, with TRBD1 identical over 9 bases. Germline CDR1 reads SGHAT; CDR2 reads FQNNGV. CDR3 length: 15 amino acids. J lost 8 bases, V lost 2 bases, and 9 bases had no gene match. CDR3 amino acids: CASSLWDRDSGGYTF. The CDR3, as DNA: TGTGCCAGCAGCTTATGGGACAGGGATTCGGGAGGCTACACCTTC.

Worth noting for this clone: Other DNA sequences from this sample encode an identical CDR3 as well. The rearrangement links TRBV9 to TRBJ2-2; D gene uncertain. This CDR3 has 15 amino acids. CDR1 and CDR2 from the germline V gene are SGDLS and YYNGEE. The V and J ends lost 0 bases and 5 bases respectively, with 11 bases between them. The CDR3 region is CASSVVPGGTGELFF. In DNA form, the CDR3 reads TGTGCCAGCAGCGTAGTGCCAGGTGGGACCGGGGAGCTGTTTTTT.

The V and J genes are TRBV7-9 and TRBJ2-7, with TRBD2 matching over 7 bases. Germline V gives CDR1 SEHNR, CDR2 FQNEAQ (reference sequence). The CDR3 has 14 amino acids. Germline trimming cut 3 bases from V and 4 bases from J; bases unmatched to any gene: 6. CDR3 nucleotides: TGTGCCAGCAGCTTTCTGGCTAGCGGTTACGAGCAGTACTTC. Protein: CASSFLASGYEQYF.

J is TRBJ1-1 and V is TRBV13; D may be TRBD1 (6 bases). CDR1 PRHDT and CDR2 FYEKMQ come from the germline V gene (reference sequence). Between the trimmed V and J ends, which lost 7 bases and 3 bases, there was a span of 18 bases. This CDR3 is 15 amino acids long. The CDR3 DNA reads TGTGCCAGCAATTACCAGGCAGGGGAGTACACTGAAGCTTTCTTT. Protein sequence: CASNYQAGEYTEAFF.

This chain uses TRBV7-9 with TRBJ1-2; 7 bases map to TRBD1. CDR3 length: 15 residues. Germline-derived CDR1 and CDR2 are SEHNR and FQNEAQ (reference sequence). Germline trimming cut 7 bases from V and 1 base from J; bases unmatched to any gene: 9. Here the CDR3 DNA reads TGTGCCAGCACCCCGACCGGGACAGATAACTATGGCTACACCTTC. Residues: CASTPTGTDNYGYTF.

V and J are TRBV9 and TRBJ2-7; tentatively, D is TRBD1 (6 bases). This CDR3 region has 14 residues. The germline V and J ends were trimmed by 2 bases and 2 bases, with 11 bases remaining between them. Germline V CDR1 and CDR2: SGDLS, YYNGEE. The CDR3 region has the DNA TGTGCCAGCAGCGTTCAGGGGCCCCCCTACGAGCAGTACTTC. Protein product: CASSVQGPPYEQYF.

This rearrangement joins TRBV30 to TRBJ1-6; TRBD1 matches at 12 bases. Germline V gene lookup returns CDR1 GTSNPN and CDR2 SVGIG (reference sequence). Losses at the gene ends were 3 bases for V and 11 bases for J; bases not matched to a gene: 11. CDR3 length: 16 residues. The CDR3 nucleotides read TGTGCCTGGAGGGGGACAGGGGGCTCCCCTGTAGCACCCCTCCACTTT. This encodes CAWRGTGGSPVAPLHF.

This clone was recorded once. The V and J genes are TRBV27 and TRBJ1-2; D uncertain. Germline V gene sequence: CDR1 MNHEY, CDR2 SMNVEV (reference sequence). V lost 6 bases, J lost 8 bases, and 19 bases lay in between. The CDR3 runs to 14 residues. CDR3 nucleotides: TGTGCCAGCAGAGGCCCGATGGGGAGGGAGGGCTACACCTTC. Protein sequence: CASRGPMGREGYTF.

This chain links TRBV12-3 or TRBV12-4 with TRBJ1-5; possible D gene TRBD1, 5 bases. Trimming pared 5 bases from V and 7 bases from J, leaving 12 bases between. The CDR3 is 13 amino acids. CDR3 sequence: CASSGGVGQPQHF. The CDR3 DNA is TGTGCCAGCAGTGGAGGGGTAGGGCAGCCCCAGCATTTT.

This chain joins TRBV2 and TRBJ1-5; D unclear. Germline assignment: CDR1 SNHLY and CDR2 FYNNEI. The CDR3 is 15 residues long. Trimming cost V 3 bases and J 1 base, with 10 bases left between them. The CDR3 sequence is CASSDSSPSNQPQHF. The CDR3 nucleotides are TGTGCCAGCAGTGACTCCAGTCCAAGCAATCAGCCCCAGCATTTT.

This clone was observed once. J is TRBJ1-1 and V is TRBV19, with D perhaps matching TRBD1 (5 bases). Trimming left V 6 bases short and J 6 bases short, with 14 bases between. The CDR3 runs to 13 residues. Germline V lookup: CDR1 LNHDA, CDR2 SQIVND (reference sequence). CDR3 protein: CASRSRQGPEAFF. The CDR3 nucleotides are TGTGCCAGTAGATCGAGGCAGGGCCCTGAAGCTTTCTTT.

The chain couples TRBV10-3 to TRBJ1-2; 9 bases align to TRBD1. Trimming cost V 3 bases and J 2 bases; bases outside gene matches: 4. Germline lookup yields CDR1 ENHRY and CDR2 SYGVKD. CDR3 length: 15 residues. The DNA for the CDR3 is TGTGCCATCAGTGAACCCGGGACAGGGAACTATGGCTACACCTTC. Its translation: CAISEPGTGNYGYTF.

The chain combines TRBV6-5 with TRBJ1-1; tentatively, D is TRBD1 (5 bases). With 3 bases removed from V and 6 bases from J, the gap between germline ends came to 8 bases. Germline V gene lookup returns CDR1 MNHEY and CDR2 SVGAGI. This CDR3 is built from 12 residues. The CDR3 DNA sequence: TGTGCCAGCAGTTATAGGGGATCTGAAGCTTTCTTT. Translated: CASSYRGSEAFF.

In DNA form, the CDR3 reads TGTGCCACCAGCAGTGAACTTAGGGGGGGGAGTGAGCAGTTCTTC. Translation gives CATSSELRGGSEQFF. The gene calls are TRBV15 and TRBJ2-1; D perhaps matches TRBD2 (7 bases). The germline V gene encodes CDR1 LNHNV and CDR2 YYDKDF (reference sequence). The CDR3 is made up of 15 amino acids. V was shortened by 3 bases and J by 9 bases, with 18 bases between the two germline ends.

The V call is TRBV4-1, the J call TRBJ2-3; 7 nucleotides line up with TRBD1. V gave up 1 base and J gave up 3 bases; unmatched junction bases: 7. The CDR3 runs to 16 residues. CDR1 MGHRA and CDR2 YSYEKL come from the germline V gene. The CDR3 coding sequence is TGCGCCAGCAGCCAAGCTTTCGGGACAGCTACAGATACGCAGTATTTT. Translation gives CASSQAFGTATDTQYF.

The V call is TRBV2, the J call TRBJ2-4; D possibly corresponds to TRBD1 (6 bases). V was cut by 6 bases and J by 6 bases, with 18 bases left in between. This CDR3 contains 15 residues. The germline gives CDR1 SNHLY, CDR2 FYNNEI. This CDR3 reads CASSPNRDARNIQYF. DNA of the CDR3: TGTGCCAGCAGCCCCAACAGGGACGCTAGAAACATTCAGTACTTC.

The CDR3 DNA reads TGCGCCAGCAGCCAAGGGCAGGGGAGATTGGGTGAAAAACTGTTTTTT. Protein product: CASSQGQGRLGEKLFF. The rearrangement links TRBV4-3 to TRBJ1-4; D may be TRBD1 (6 bases). Germline CDR1 is LGHNA and CDR2 is YSLEER. V was cut by 1 base and J by 7 bases, with 16 bases left in between. This CDR3 has 16 amino acids.

The chain couples TRBV28 to TRBJ2-1, with TRBD2 matching over 11 bases. This CDR3 comprises 16 residues. Germline trimming cut 6 bases from V and 7 bases from J; bases unmatched to any gene: 11. Germline V CDR1 and CDR2: MDHEN, SYDVKM. The CDR3 here is CASRHTSGSFYNEQFF. CDR3 bases: TGTGCCAGCAGGCATACTAGCGGGAGCTTCTATAATGAGCAGTTCTTC.

A single count supports this clone. V and J are TRBV4-3 and TRBJ1-2; D might be TRBD1 (5 bases). Germline V lookup: CDR1 LGHNA, CDR2 YSLEER. V dropped 0 bases and J dropped 7 bases, with 21 bases sitting between them. CDR3 length equals 17 residues. In DNA form, the CDR3 reads TGCGCCAGCAGCCAAGATCCAGGGTCGGATTTGCGAACTGGCTACACCTTC. It is translated as CASSQDPGSDLRTGYTF.

The rearrangement joins TRBV7-9 to TRBJ1-4, with 10 bases identical to TRBD1. The trim removed 1 base at V and 8 bases at J, leaving 4 bases unmatched. Germline V CDR1 and CDR2: SEHNR, FQNEAQ (reference sequence). The CDR3 sequence is 15 residues long. In DNA form, the CDR3 reads TGTGCCAGCAGCTTAGGGGGACAGGGGTTAGAAAAACTGTTTTTT. It specifies CASSLGGQGLEKLFF.

The gene calls are TRBV30 and TRBJ1-1; no reliable D call. Germline V gene lookup returns CDR1 GTSNPN and CDR2 SVGIG (reference sequence). CDR3 size: 11 residues. V lost 1 base to trimming and J lost 10 bases, with 10 bases between them. CDR3 bases: TGTGCCTGGAGTGAAGATAGCGGAGCTTTCTTT. Amino acids: CAWSEDSGAFF.